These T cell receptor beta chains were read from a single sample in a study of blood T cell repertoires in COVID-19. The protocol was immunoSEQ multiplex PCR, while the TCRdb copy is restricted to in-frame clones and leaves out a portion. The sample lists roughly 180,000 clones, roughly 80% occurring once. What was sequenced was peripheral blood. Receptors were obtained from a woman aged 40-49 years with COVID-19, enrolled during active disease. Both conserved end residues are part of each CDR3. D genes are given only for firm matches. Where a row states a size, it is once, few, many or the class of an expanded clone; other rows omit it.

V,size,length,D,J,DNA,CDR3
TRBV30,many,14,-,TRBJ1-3,TGTGCCTGGAGTGACCCAGACTCTGGAAACACCATATATTTT,CAWSDPDSGNTIYF
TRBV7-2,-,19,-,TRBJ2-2,TGTGCCAGCAGCCAACAATACCCGCGGCGGGGGCCCGGGGGCGGGGAGCTGTTTTTT,CASSQQYPRRGPGGGELFF
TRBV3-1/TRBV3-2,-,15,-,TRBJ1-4,TGTGCCAGCAGCCAACAGACAGGCCTCAATGAAAAACTGTTTTTT,CASSQQTGLNEKLFF
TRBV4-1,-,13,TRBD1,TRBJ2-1,TGCGCCAGCACCCGGGACAGTTACAATGAGCAGTTCTTC,CASTRDSYNEQFF
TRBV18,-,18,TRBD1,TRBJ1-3,TGTGCCAGCTCCGTGACAGGGGGCGCTTCCTCCTCTGGAAACACCATATATTTT,CASSVTGGASSSGNTIYF
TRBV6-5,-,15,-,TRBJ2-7,TGTGCCAGCAGTTACCTGGCCACCACCTCTCGAGAGCAGTACTTC,CASSYLATTSREQYF
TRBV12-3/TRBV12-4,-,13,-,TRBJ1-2,TGTGCCAGCAGTTTGCCAGGGCGTTATGGCTACACCTTC,CASSLPGRYGYTF
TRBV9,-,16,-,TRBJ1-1,TGTGCCAGCAGCGTAGGAGGCAGGGTGGGGAACACTGAAGCTTTCTTT,CASSVGGRVGNTEAFF
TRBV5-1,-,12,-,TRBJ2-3,TGCGCCAGCAGCTGGGGGCGTGATACGCAGTATTTT,CASSWGRDTQYF
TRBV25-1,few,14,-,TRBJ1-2,TGTGCCAGCAGTGATTGGGCAGCTAACTATGGCTACACCTTC,CASSDWAANYGYTF
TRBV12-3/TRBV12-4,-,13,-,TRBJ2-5,TGTGCCAGCAGCCAGGGACTTTGGGAGACCCAGTACTTC,CASSQGLWETQYF
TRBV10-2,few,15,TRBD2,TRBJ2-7,TGCGCCAGCAGTGAGATCGAGGCGGGAGGGTACGAGCAGTACTTC,CASSEIEAGGYEQYF
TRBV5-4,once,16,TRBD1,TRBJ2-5,TGTGCCAGCAGCAGAGGGACAGGGGGCGCTTGGGGGACCCAGTACTTC,CASSRGTGGAWGTQYF
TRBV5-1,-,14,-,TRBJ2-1,TGCGCCAGCAGAAGGAGTCAAGGAAGCAATGAGCAGTTCTTC,CASRRSQGSNEQFF
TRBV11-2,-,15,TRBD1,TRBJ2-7,TGTGCCAGCAGCCACAGGGGGGAGAAATCCTACGAGCAGTACTTC,CASSHRGEKSYEQYF
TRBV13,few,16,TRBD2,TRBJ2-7,TGTGCCAGCAGCTTAAAATATCGCGGGAGCTCCTACGAGCAGTACTTC,CASSLKYRGSSYEQYF
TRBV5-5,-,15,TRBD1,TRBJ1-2,TGTGCCAGCAGTTTACGTACAGGGGGCCTCTATGGCTACACCTTC,CASSLRTGGLYGYTF
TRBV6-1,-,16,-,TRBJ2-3,TGTGCCAGCAGTGAAAATTCGGTAGTCAGCACAGATACGCAGTATTTT,CASSENSVVSTDTQYF
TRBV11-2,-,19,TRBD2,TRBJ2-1,TGTGCCAGCACCCCAGTGGGACTAGCGGGAGGGCCAGCCTACAATGAGCAGTTCTTC,CASTPVGLAGGPAYNEQFF
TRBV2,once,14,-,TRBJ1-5,TGTGCCAGCAGCCGGGATTTTCGGATCAAGCCCCAGCATTTT,CASSRDFRIKPQHF
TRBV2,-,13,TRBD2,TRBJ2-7,TGTGCCAGCAGCCGGCGGGAGGAAGACGAGCAGTACTTC,CASSRREEDEQYF
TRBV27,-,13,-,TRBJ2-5,TGTGCCAGCAGTTCCAGGGTAGGAGCGACCCAGTACTTC,CASSSRVGATQYF
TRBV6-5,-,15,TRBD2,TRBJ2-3,TGTGCCAGCAGTTCACTAGCGGAGCGCACAGATACGCAGTATTTT,CASSSLAERTDTQYF
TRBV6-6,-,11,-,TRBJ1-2,TGTGCCAGCAGTGAGAACTATGGCTACACCTTC,CASSENYGYTF
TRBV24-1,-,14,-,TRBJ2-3,TGTGCCACCAGTTTGGGGCCTAGCACAGATACGCAGTATTTT,CATSLGPSTDTQYF
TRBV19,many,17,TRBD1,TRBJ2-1,TGTGCCAGTAGTCTATTCTCCGGGACAGGGATAAAGAATGAGCAGTTCTTC,CASSLFSGTGIKNEQFF
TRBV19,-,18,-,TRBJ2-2,TGTGCCAGTAGTATAGGAAGCGGACGGAATGGAGTGCCCGGGGAGCTGTTTTTT,CASSIGSGRNGVPGELFF
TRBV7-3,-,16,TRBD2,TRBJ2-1,TGTGCCAGCAGCTTCGGACTAGCGGGGGCGTTGAATGAGCAGTTCTTC,CASSFGLAGALNEQFF
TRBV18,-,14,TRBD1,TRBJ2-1,TGTGCCAGCACCGGGACTCGGGACAGGGGTGAGCAGTTCTTC,CASTGTRDRGEQFF
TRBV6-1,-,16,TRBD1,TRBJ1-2,TGTGCCAGCAGTGAAGCATTACAGGGGCGTACTTATGGCTACACCTTC,CASSEALQGRTYGYTF
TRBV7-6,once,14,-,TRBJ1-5,TGTGCCAGCAGCTCCTTCCCTAGTGGTCAGCCCCAGCATTTT,CASSSFPSGQPQHF
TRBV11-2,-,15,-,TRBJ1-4,TGTGCCAGCAGTCCAAAAACTAGCCTTAATGAAAAACTGTTTTTT,CASSPKTSLNEKLFF